A selection of T cell receptor beta chains follows, all from one sample in a study of blood T cell repertoires in COVID-19. This table comes from immunoSEQ multiplex PCR, and its TCRdb copy is limited to in-frame clones, with some not included. The table lists 180,000 or so clones, about 83% of them singletons. The specimen sequenced was peripheral blood. The source is a person between 65 and 79 years old with COVID-19, enrolled during active disease. Both conserved end residues are part of each CDR3. Each record gives: V gene, clone size, D gene, J gene, CDR3 protein, CDR3 DNA. The D gene is left open where the match is weak. Clone size is given for some rows only: seen once, a few or many times, or a class if the clone is expanded.

>TRBV6-5|NA|TRBD1|TRBJ1-4
CASSPRTGINEKLFF
TGTGCCAGCAGCCCGCGGACAGGAATTAATGAAAAACTGTTTTTT
>TRBV25-1|once|NA|TRBJ1-5
CASSERGVVQPQHF
TGTGCCAGCAGTGAACGGGGGGTGGTTCAGCCCCAGCATTTT
>TRBV30|few|TRBD1|TRBJ2-7
CAWSKDREREQYF
TGTGCCTGGAGTAAGGACAGGGAGCGCGAGCAGTACTTC
>TRBV18|NA|TRBD2|TRBJ2-1
CASSPGSGEYNEQFF
TGTGCCAGCTCACCGGGTAGCGGGGAATACAATGAGCAGTTCTTC
>TRBV15|NA|TRBD1|TRBJ2-7
CATSRGGTGLLEQYF
TGTGCCACCAGCAGGGGAGGGACAGGGTTGCTCGAGCAGTACTTC
>TRBV7-9|NA|TRBD1|TRBJ2-7
CASFSRGPRGYEQYF
TGTGCCAGCTTTTCAAGGGGGCCTCGAGGGTACGAGCAGTACTTC
>TRBV7-9|NA|TRBD2|TRBJ2-7
CASSPRAGGGEQYF
TGTGCCAGCAGCCCCCGGGCAGGCGGGGGGGAGCAGTACTTC
>TRBV28|NA|TRBD2|TRBJ2-1
CASSLGLAGGLEQFF
TGTGCCAGCAGTTTGGGACTAGCGGGGGGGCTTGAGCAGTTCTTC
>TRBV4-3|NA|NA|TRBJ1-2
CASSPQQTNYGYTF
TGCGCCAGCAGCCCACAACAGACGAACTATGGCTACACCTTC
>TRBV7-2|NA|NA|TRBJ1-6
CASSSQGMNSPLHF
TGTGCCAGCAGCTCCCAGGGCATGAATTCACCCCTCCACTTT
>TRBV18|NA|TRBD2|TRBJ2-3
CASTSQRDRIDTQYF
TGTGCCAGCACTTCCCAGCGGGATCGTATAGATACGCAGTATTTT
>TRBV5-1|few|NA|TRBJ1-6
CASSFITLSWLGSYNSPLHF
TGCGCCAGCAGCTTCATAACACTATCGTGGTTGGGCTCCTATAATTCACCCCTCCACTTT
>TRBV4-3|NA|TRBD1|TRBJ2-7
CASSQGQGAYEQYF
TGCGCCAGCAGCCAAGGGCAGGGGGCCTACGAGCAGTACTTC
>TRBV29-1|NA|NA|TRBJ1-1
CSVTRDLHTEAFF
TGCAGCGTTACAAGGGACTTGCACACTGAAGCTTTCTTT
>TRBV5-1|NA|TRBD1|TRBJ1-3
CASSLAGGDSSGNTIYF
TGCGCCAGCAGCTTGGCCGGAGGGGACAGCTCTGGAAACACCATATATTTT
>TRBV18|NA|NA|TRBJ2-4
CASSLGARGIQYF
TGTGCCAGCTCACTGGGGGCGCGAGGCATTCAGTACTTC
>TRBV20-1|NA|NA|TRBJ2-7
CSPGTGYEQYF
TGCAGTCCCGGGACTGGCTACGAGCAGTACTTC
>TRBV5-1|NA|NA|TRBJ2-2
CASSLHPGQGTGELFF
TGCGCCAGCAGCTTGCACCCGGGACAAGGCACCGGGGAGCTGTTTTTT
>TRBV7-9|NA|NA|TRBJ2-1
CASSLSASSVTGLF
TGTGCCAGCAGCTTAAGCGCTAGCTCCGTAACAGGGCTCTTC
>TRBV2|NA|NA|TRBJ1-1
CASSLTAPATNTEAFF
TGTGCCAGCAGTTTGACAGCCCCGGCTACAAACACTGAAGCTTTCTTT
>TRBV7-9|NA|NA|TRBJ2-1
CASSQSGGSYNEQFF
TGTGCCAGCAGCCAGAGCGGAGGCTCCTACAATGAGCAGTTCTTC
>TRBV12-3/TRBV12-4|once|NA|TRBJ1-2
CASSSYPHGYTF
TGTGCCAGCAGTTCCTACCCCCATGGCTACACCTTC